This TCR beta chain was captured in a study of blood T cell repertoires in COVID-19. Turning to the study itself: Sites across the United States, Italy and Spain contributed samples from acute and convalescent COVID-19. Nucleic acid was either cDNA or gDNA, and it came from T cells, B-cell-depleted T cells, or PBMCs.

Recruitment covered under 25 US areas and drew participants whose ages spanned roughly 18 to 100 years. This clone came up a few times. As handled by the study authors: Amplified reference gene primers provided the basis for estimating nucleated cell counts. Only in-frame clones appear in the TCRdb table, and some are missing; sequencing was by immunoSEQ multiplex PCR. V and J calls and clone size are given by that table; D and trimming were obtained from the DNA. The sample consists of 350,000 to 400,000 clones, 85% to 90% of them appearing once. Sequencing was performed on PBMCs or T cells enriched from blood (not recorded which). This TCR was sampled from a woman in her 30s with acute COVID-19.

CDR3 amino acids: CASSLVGLADNEQFF. CDR3 coding DNA: TGTGCCAGCAGCTTAGTCGGTCTAGCAGACAATGAGCAGTTCTTC. The chain links TRBV7-9 to TRBJ2-1; D perhaps matches TRBD2 (5 bases). V was clipped by 1 base and J by 5 bases, with 12 bases between them. The CDR3 is 15 amino acids. Germline values: CDR1 SEHNR, CDR2 FQNEAQ (reference sequence).